These T cell receptor beta chains were read from a single sample in a study of CD8 T cells in ankylosing spondylitis. TCRdb redid the calling of the 5' RACE reads with MiXCR, one entry per CDR3 protein. The table has about 510,000 distinct CDR3 sequences, approximately 5.3% seen once. The source material was blood, either unsorted or a sorted T cell fraction (not recorded which). The receptors stem from a male donor with ankylosing spondylitis. Each CDR3 is given with its conserved first and last residue. Fields, in order: D gene, clone size, J gene, V gene, CDR3 protein, CDR3 DNA. The D gene is left open where the match is weak. Clone size, where shown, is once, few, many, or a class for clones that have expanded.

d_gene: NA
abundance: few
j_gene: TRBJ2-3
v_gene: TRBV4-2
CDR3aa: CASSQAQDGVDTQYF
CDR3nt: TGTGCCAGCAGCCAAGCCCAGGATGGGGTAGATACGCAGTATTTT

d_gene: NA
abundance: many
j_gene: TRBJ2-3
v_gene: TRBV5-5
CDR3aa: CASSLANADTQYF
CDR3nt: TGTGCCAGCAGCTTGGCCAACGCAGATACGCAGTATTTT

d_gene: NA
abundance: many
j_gene: TRBJ1-5
v_gene: TRBV28
CDR3aa: CASSSLEGRGYGNQPQHF
CDR3nt: TGTGCCAGCAGTTCCCTGGAGGGCCGGGGGTATGGCAATCAGCCCCAGCATTTT

d_gene: NA
abundance: NA
j_gene: TRBJ2-2
v_gene: TRBV7-6
CDR3aa: CASSRGHMNTGELFF
CDR3nt: TGTGCCAGCAGCCGGGGACATATGAACACCGGGGAGCTGTTTTTT

d_gene: NA
abundance: many
j_gene: TRBJ2-3
v_gene: TRBV7-9
CDR3aa: CASSYRQSTDTQYF
CDR3nt: TGTGCCAGCAGCTATAGACAGTCCACAGATACGCAGTATTTT

d_gene: NA
abundance: many
j_gene: TRBJ1-2
v_gene: TRBV27
CDR3aa: CAVGIGTQSPHNYGYTF
CDR3nt: TGTGCCGTCGGTATTGGGACACAATCACCCCATAACTATGGCTACACCTTC

d_gene: NA
abundance: few
j_gene: TRBJ2-5
v_gene: TRBV20-1
CDR3aa: CSGEGGVQETQYF
CDR3nt: TGCAGTGGAGAGGGGGGGGTCCAAGAGACCCAGTACTTC

d_gene: NA
abundance: NA
j_gene: TRBJ2-1
v_gene: TRBV18
CDR3aa: CASSETLISSYNEQFF
CDR3nt: TGTGCCAGCTCAGAGACACTCATCAGCTCCTACAATGAGCAGTTCTTC

d_gene: TRBD1
abundance: many
j_gene: TRBJ2-7
v_gene: TRBV20-1
CDR3aa: CSAEQGAPPYEQYF
CDR3nt: TGCAGTGCGGAACAGGGGGCGCCTCCCTACGAGCAGTACTTC

d_gene: NA
abundance: few
j_gene: TRBJ2-1
v_gene: TRBV4-3
CDR3aa: CASSQVGISSYNEQFF
CDR3nt: TGCGCCAGCAGCCAAGTAGGTATCAGCTCCTACAATGAGCAGTTCTTC

d_gene: NA
abundance: many
j_gene: TRBJ2-3
v_gene: TRBV29-1
CDR3aa: CSVVAASTDTQYF
CDR3nt: TGCAGCGTTGTCGCGGCTAGCACAGATACGCAGTATTTT

d_gene: NA
abundance: many
j_gene: TRBJ2-1
v_gene: TRBV7-2
CDR3aa: CASSQWAGISYNEQFF
CDR3nt: TGTGCCAGCAGCCAGTGGGCCGGTATCTCCTACAATGAGCAGTTCTTC

d_gene: TRBD2
abundance: many
j_gene: TRBJ2-7
v_gene: TRBV12-3/TRBV12-4
CDR3aa: CASSPGGLDRPYEQYF
CDR3nt: TGTGCCAGCAGTCCGGGGGGGCTAGATAGACCCTACGAGCAGTACTTC

d_gene: NA
abundance: many
j_gene: TRBJ1-4
v_gene: TRBV20-1
CDR3aa: CSALWVSTNEKLFF
CDR3nt: TGCAGTGCTCTTTGGGTTTCAACTAATGAAAAACTGTTTTTT

d_gene: TRBD2
abundance: many
j_gene: TRBJ2-5
v_gene: TRBV5-1
CDR3aa: CASSWGTSSGRETQYF
CDR3nt: TGCGCCAGCAGCTGGGGGACTAGCTCCGGTCGGGAGACCCAGTACTTC